A selection of T cell receptor beta chains follows, all from one sample in a study of neurological immune-mediated disorders. Using its own MiXCR run on the 5' RACE reads, TCRdb lists one record per CDR3 protein. Altogether some 60,000 distinct CDR3 sequences are present, around 10% being singletons, with the ten largest covering approximately 13%. Source material: PBMCs. The receptors here all came from a young man in good health. The CDR3 runs from the conserved cysteine through the conserved F or W. The order of the fields is D gene, clone size, J gene, V gene, CDR3 protein, CDR3 DNA. A D gene is named only where the DNA matches it firmly. Clone size is given for some rows only: seen once, a few or many times, or a class if the clone is expanded.

NA,many,TRBJ2-7,TRBV28,CASSLAGTYDYEQYF,TGTGCCAGCAGTTTAGCCGGGACGTATGATTACGAGCAGTACTTC
NA,many,TRBJ2-1,TRBV20-1,CSASPGEPQGNEQFF,TGCAGTGCTAGCCCCGGGGAGCCGCAGGGCAATGAGCAGTTCTTC
NA,many,TRBJ2-3,TRBV9,CASSVDSTDTQYF,TGTGCCAGCAGCGTGGACAGCACAGATACGCAGTATTTT
TRBD2,few,TRBJ2-5,TRBV7-6,CASSLAGSGSLETQYF,TGTGCCAGCAGCTTAGCGGGTAGCGGGAGTTTAGAGACCCAGTACTTC
NA,many,TRBJ1-1,TRBV28,CASSLLAGGGTEAFF,TGTGCCAGCAGTTTATTGGCAGGCGGGGGCACTGAAGCTTTCTTT
NA,many,TRBJ2-3,TRBV10-3,CAISDRDTQYF,TGTGCCATCAGTGATAGGGATACGCAGTATTTT
NA,many,TRBJ2-3,TRBV7-2,CASSPLTGDTQYF,TGTGCCAGCAGCCCCCTTACGGGGGATACGCAGTATTTT
NA,many,TRBJ1-1,TRBV7-2,CASSLYMTVDTEAFF,TGTGCCAGCAGCTTATATATGACGGTGGACACTGAAGCTTTCTTT
NA,NA,TRBJ1-6,TRBV6-5,CASTRRGGARAPLKF,TGTGCCAGCACCCGGCGCGGGGGCGCGAGGGCACCCCTCAAATTT
TRBD1,many,TRBJ2-7,TRBV5-1,CASSSGQGAYEQYF,TGCGCCAGCAGCTCGGGACAGGGGGCTTACGAGCAGTACTTC